The TCR beta chain under discussion was sequenced for a study of technical replicates of blood from a handful of donors. Germline CDR1 is MDHEN and CDR2 is SYDVKM. The CDR3 contains 15 residues. V was trimmed by 6 bases and J by 2 bases, leaving 15 bases between them. The sample holds one count of this clone. TCRdb's copy holds only in-frame clones and misses some; the assay was immunoSEQ multiplex PCR. The data contain around 72,000 clones, over 95% of them singletons. This receptor was obtained from a human donor in good health. The sample comprised T cells isolated from PBMCs. The chain couples TRBV28 to TRBJ2-3; weak D call: TRBD1 (6 bases). The CDR3 spells CASSPPDRYTDTQYF. Here the CDR3 DNA reads TGTGCCAGCAGCCCCCCGGACAGATACACAGATACGCAGTATTTT.